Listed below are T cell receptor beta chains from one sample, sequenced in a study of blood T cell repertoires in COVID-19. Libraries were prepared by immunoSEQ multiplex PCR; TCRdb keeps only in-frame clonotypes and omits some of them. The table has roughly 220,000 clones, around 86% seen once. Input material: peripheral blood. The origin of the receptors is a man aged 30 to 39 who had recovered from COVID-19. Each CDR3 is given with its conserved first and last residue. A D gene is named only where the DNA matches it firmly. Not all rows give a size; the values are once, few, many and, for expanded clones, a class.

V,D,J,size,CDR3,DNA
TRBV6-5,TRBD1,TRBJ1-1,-,CASIFAAGTVTEAFF,TGTGCCAGCATATTCGCCGCCGGGACAGTCACTGAAGCTTTCTTT
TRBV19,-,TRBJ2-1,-,CASSIGLTRYNEQFF,TGTGCCAGTAGTATAGGACTGACTCGCTACAATGAGCAGTTCTTC
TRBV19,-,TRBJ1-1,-,CASSPDGQNTEAFF,TGTGCCAGTAGCCCCGACGGACAGAACACTGAAGCTTTCTTT
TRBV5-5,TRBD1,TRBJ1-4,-,CASSQGYRGRFEKLFF,TGTGCCAGCAGCCAAGGTTACAGGGGGCGCTTTGAAAAACTGTTTTTT
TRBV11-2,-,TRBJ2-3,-,CASSLDRPGITDTQYF,TGTGCCAGCAGCTTAGATCGTCCGGGGATCACAGATACGCAGTATTTT
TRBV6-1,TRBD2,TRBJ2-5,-,CASSEWRVNSGGAWETQYF,TGTGCCAGCAGTGAATGGAGGGTGAATAGCGGGGGGGCCTGGGAGACCCAGTACTTC
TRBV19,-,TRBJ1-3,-,CASSMGRPNRLPGNTIYF,TGTGCCAGTAGTATGGGCCGACCGAACAGGCTACCTGGAAACACCATATATTTT
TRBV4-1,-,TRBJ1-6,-,CASSQARDNSPLHF,TGCGCCAGCAGCCAAGCCCGGGATAATTCACCCCTCCACTTT
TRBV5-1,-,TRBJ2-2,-,CASSFGASNTGELFF,TGCGCCAGCAGCTTTGGAGCCTCGAACACCGGGGAGCTGTTTTTT
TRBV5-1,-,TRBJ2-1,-,CASSSSGTSYNEQFF,TGCGCCAGCAGCTCGAGCGGAACCTCCTACAATGAGCAGTTCTTC
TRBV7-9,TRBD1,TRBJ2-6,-,CASSLIEGAPGANVLTF,TGTGCCAGCAGCTTAATCGAGGGGGCACCTGGGGCCAACGTCCTGACTTTC
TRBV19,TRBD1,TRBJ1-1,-,CASKSVGGDSSFLEAFF,TGTGCCAGCAAGTCGGTTGGCGGGGACAGTTCTTTTCTTGAAGCTTTCTTT
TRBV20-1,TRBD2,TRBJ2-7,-,CSASRASGPDEQYF,TGCAGTGCTAGTAGGGCTAGCGGGCCGGACGAGCAGTACTTC
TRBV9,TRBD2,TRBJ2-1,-,CASSVGERGVGFF,TGTGCCAGCAGCGTAGGAGAGCGGGGGGTCGGTTTCTTC
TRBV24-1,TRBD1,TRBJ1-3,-,CATSDPGGSGNTIYF,TGTGCCACCAGTGATCCAGGGGGGTCTGGAAACACCATATATTTT
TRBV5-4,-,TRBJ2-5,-,CASSLTAGRPETQYF,TGTGCCAGCAGCCTAACTGCGGGCAGGCCAGAGACCCAGTACTTC
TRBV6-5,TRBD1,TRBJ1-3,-,CASSRQGDSGNTIYF,TGTGCCAGCAGTAGACAGGGAGACTCTGGAAACACCATATATTTT
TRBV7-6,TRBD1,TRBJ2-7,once,CASSLEGPGTGPRYEQYF,TGTGCCAGCAGCTTAGAGGGGCCAGGGACAGGGCCACGCTACGAGCAGTACTTC
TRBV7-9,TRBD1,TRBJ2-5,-,CASSFADRDETQYF,TGTGCCAGCAGTTTCGCCGACAGGGATGAGACCCAGTACTTC
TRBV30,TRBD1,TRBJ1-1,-,CAWSLQGQGIAFF,TGTGCCTGGAGTCTCCAGGGACAGGGTATTGCTTTCTTT
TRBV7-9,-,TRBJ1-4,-,CASSAQGQANEKLFF,TGTGCCAGCAGCGCCCAGGGGCAAGCTAATGAAAAACTGTTTTTT
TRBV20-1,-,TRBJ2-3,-,CSATSTDTQYF,TGCAGTGCAACAAGCACAGATACGCAGTATTTT
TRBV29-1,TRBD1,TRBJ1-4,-,CSVADRGREKLFF,TGCAGCGTTGCAGACAGGGGGCGTGAAAAACTGTTTTTT
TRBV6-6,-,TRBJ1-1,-,CASRPGQLNTEAFF,TGTGCCAGCAGACCGGGACAACTTAACACTGAAGCTTTCTTT
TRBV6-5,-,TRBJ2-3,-,CASSFRGSNTDTQYF,TGTGCCAGTTCCTTCAGGGGATCAAACACAGATACGCAGTATTTT
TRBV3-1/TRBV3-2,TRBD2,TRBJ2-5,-,CASSQPAGVETQYF,TGTGCCAGCAGCCAACCTGCGGGGGTTGAGACCCAGTACTTC
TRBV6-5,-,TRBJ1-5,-,CASSYGQLSNQPQHF,TGTGCCAGCAGTTATGGACAGTTAAGCAATCAGCCCCAGCATTTT
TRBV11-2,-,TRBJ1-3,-,CASSLRGPSGNTIYF,TGTGCCAGCAGCCTCAGGGGTCCCTCTGGAAACACCATATATTTT
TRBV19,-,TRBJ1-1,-,CASSPTGNTEAFF,TGTGCCAGTAGCCCGACAGGGAACACTGAAGCTTTCTTT
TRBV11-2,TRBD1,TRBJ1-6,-,CASQGGQSSYNSPLHF,TGTGCCAGCCAGGGGGGACAGAGCTCCTATAATTCACCCCTCCACTTT
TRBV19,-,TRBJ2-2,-,CASSEISAGELFF,TGTGCCAGTAGTGAGATTAGCGCCGGGGAGCTGTTTTTT
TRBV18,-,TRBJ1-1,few,CASSPDTLQEAFF,TGTGCCAGCTCACCTGACACCTTGCAGGAAGCTTTCTTT
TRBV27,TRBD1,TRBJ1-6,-,CASSSLYGQGQNSPLHF,TGTGCCAGCAGTTCTTTATACGGACAGGGGCAGAATTCACCCCTCCACTTT
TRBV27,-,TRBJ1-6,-,CASSLLGWLASPLHF,TGTGCCAGCAGTTTACTAGGCTGGTTAGCGTCACCCCTCCACTTT
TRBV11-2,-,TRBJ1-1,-,CASSNTGSIKAFF,TGTGCCAGCAGCAATACAGGGTCCATCAAAGCTTTCTTT
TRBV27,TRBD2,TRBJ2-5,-,CASSSLMQRGETQYF,TGTGCCAGCAGTTCCCTCATGCAGCGGGGGGAGACCCAGTACTTC
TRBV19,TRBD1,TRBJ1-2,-,CASRGQGRVGYTF,TGTGCCAGTAGAGGACAGGGACGGGTAGGCTACACCTTC
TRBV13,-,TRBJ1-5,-,CASSLGGRAGNQPQHF,TGTGCCAGCAGCTTAGGGGGCAGGGCGGGCAATCAGCCCCAGCATTTT
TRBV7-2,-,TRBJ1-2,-,CASSLFAGRTARLNGYTF,TGTGCCAGCAGCTTATTTGCGGGTCGGACGGCTCGCCTGAATGGCTACACCTTC
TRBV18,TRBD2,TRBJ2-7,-,CASSRGLRTSGDDGEQYF,TGTGCCAGCTCGCGGGGGTTACGGACTAGCGGGGACGACGGCGAGCAGTACTTC
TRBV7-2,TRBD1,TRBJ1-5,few,CASSAGTGLQPQHF,TGTGCCAGCAGCGCAGGGACAGGGCTTCAGCCCCAGCATTTT
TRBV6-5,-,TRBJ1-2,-,CASTPRGGYTF,TGTGCCAGCACGCCCCGCGGTGGCTACACCTTC
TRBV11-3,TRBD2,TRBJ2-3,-,CASSLDGGGPDTQYF,TGTGCCAGCAGCTTAGACGGCGGGGGGCCAGATACGCAGTATTTT
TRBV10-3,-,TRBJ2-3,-,CAISSSGSSLYTDTQYF,TGTGCCATCAGCTCTTCCGGGTCCTCCCTCTACACAGATACGCAGTATTTT
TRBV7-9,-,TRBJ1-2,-,CASSPLNGRDYGYTF,TGTGCCAGCAGCCCATTAAATGGGAGGGACTATGGCTACACCTTC
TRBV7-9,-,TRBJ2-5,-,CASSTSLAPPGTQYF,TGTGCCAGCAGCACAAGCCTAGCGCCCCCCGGGACCCAGTACTTC
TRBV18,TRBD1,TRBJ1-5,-,CASSLQGDQPQHF,TGTGCCAGCTCACTACAGGGGGATCAGCCCCAGCATTTT
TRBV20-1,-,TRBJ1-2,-,CSARHIRAF,TGCAGTGCTAGACACATCCGGGCCTTC
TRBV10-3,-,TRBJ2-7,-,CAITPAGALAYEQYF,TGTGCCATCACCCCCGCGGGGGCTCTTGCCTACGAGCAGTACTTC